Listed here are 25 T cell receptor beta chains from one sample, sequenced in a study of T cell changes during pregnancy in multiple sclerosis. The table came from immunoSEQ multiplex PCR; TCRdb's copy has only in-frame clones and leaves some out. This repertoire shows tens of thousands of clones, 91% found once; its top ten account for under 9.5%. Here the sequenced sample was CD8+ T cells from peripheral blood mononuclear cells, taken after pregnancy. These receptor sequences come from a female donor with multiple sclerosis, enrolled in a pregnancy study.

This chain links TRBV27 with TRBJ2-1, with 9 bases aligning to TRBD2. The CDR3 extends over 15 amino acids. V shed 6 bases and J 3 bases; nucleotides not matched to a gene: 6. Germline V lookup: CDR1 MNHEY, CDR2 SMNVEV (reference sequence). The CDR3 DNA reads TGTGCCAGCAGAGCGGGGGGTTTGAACTACAATGAGCAGTTCTTC. As protein: CASRAGGLNYNEQFF.

The chain recombines TRBV27 with TRBJ2-3; 11 nucleotides match TRBD1. J lost 4 bases, V lost 5 bases, and 8 bases had no gene match. The CDR3 has 16 amino acids. Germline loops: CDR1 MNHEY, CDR2 SMNVEV (reference sequence). The CDR3 sequence: CASSIGTGGIADTQYF. DNA for the CDR3: TGTGCCAGCAGTATCGGGACAGGGGGGATCGCAGATACGCAGTATTTT.

The rearrangement links TRBV27 to TRBJ1-1; 7 bases map to TRBD1. Germline V CDR1 and CDR2: MNHEY, SMNVEV (reference sequence). Trimming took 2 bases from V and 12 from J; bases not matched to a gene: 9. The CDR3 is made up of 13 amino acids. The CDR3 loop is CASSLDPRQGTFF. DNA of the CDR3: TGTGCCAGCAGTTTAGATCCCCGACAGGGTACTTTCTTT.

The chain uses TRBV5-5 and TRBJ2-7; perhaps TRBD1 as D (6 bases). Trimming pared 3 bases from V and 0 bases from J, leaving 13 bases between. The CDR3 runs 15 residues. Germline V gene sequence: CDR1 SGHKS, CDR2 YYEKEE (reference sequence). The CDR3 loop is CASSSPGHFSYEQYF. In DNA form, the CDR3 reads TGTGCCAGCAGCTCGCCGGGACACTTCTCCTACGAGCAGTACTTC.

This chain uses TRBV5-1 with TRBJ2-1; TRBD2 matches at 11 bases. V trimming: 4 bases; J trimming: 2 bases; junction bases outside the gene matches: 5. Looked up from germline, CDR1 is SGHRS and CDR2 is YFSETQ. This CDR3 has 16 residues. CDR3 DNA: TGCGCCAGCAGCGCATTAGCGGGAGGGCCCTACAATGAGCAGTTCTTC. Encoded protein: CASSALAGGPYNEQFF.

This chain joins TRBV9 and TRBJ2-3; 7 bases are a match to TRBD2. V lost 5 bases and J lost 0; bases outside the gene matches: 6. This CDR3 is 15 amino acids long. Per the germline V gene, CDR1 is SGDLS and CDR2 is YYNGEE. This chain's CDR3 is CASSFGGTSTDTQYF. The CDR3 nucleotides are TGTGCCAGCAGTTTCGGGGGGACTAGCACAGATACGCAGTATTTT.

Of note for this clone: Sequence at one end of the junction differs from germline and may be a read error. This chain links TRBV2 with TRBJ2-6, with TRBD1 matching 11 bases. Germline V lookup: CDR1 SNHLY, CDR2 FYNNEI. The CDR3 is 14 amino acids. CDR3 region: CASSPGQGDNVLTF. The CDR3 nucleotides are TGTGCCAGCAGTCCGGGACAGGGGGACAACGTCCTGACTTTC.

The gene calls are TRBV5-5 and TRBJ2-7; 10 nucleotides agree with TRBD1. CDR1 and CDR2 from the germline V gene are SGHKS and YYEKEE (reference sequence). The CDR3 extends over 14 amino acids. With 2 bases clipped from V and 4 bases from J, the junction kept 3 bases outside the gene matches. The CDR3 here is CASSLDRGLYEQYF. The DNA of the CDR3 is TGTGCCAGCAGCTTAGACAGGGGGCTATACGAGCAGTACTTC. Variable domain in full (rest from reference TRBV5-5 and TRBJ2-7): DAGVTQSPTHLIKTRGQQVTLRCSPISGHKSVSWYQQVLGQGPQFIFQYYEKEERGRGNFPDRFSARQFPNYSSELNVNALLLGDSALYLCASSLDRGLYEQYFGPGTRLTVT.

This clone has only one observation. The rearrangement joins TRBV11-3 to TRBJ1-1, with TRBD1 as a possible D gene (6 bases). The ends were cut back, 6 bases at V and 4 bases at J, with 12 bases in the middle. The CDR3 consists of 13 residues. Germline V gives CDR1 SGHNT, CDR2 YENEEA. CDR3: CASSYREGTEAFF. In nucleotides, the CDR3 is TGTGCCAGCAGTTACAGGGAGGGCACTGAAGCTTTCTTT.

This clone qualifies as medium-sized. V gene TRBV2 combines with J gene TRBJ1-5; perhaps TRBD1 as D (5 bases). The CDR3 totals 15 residues. Germline-derived CDR1 and CDR2 are SNHLY and FYNNEI. V lost 4 bases and J 5 bases, leaving 15 bases between the germline ends. The CDR3 sequence is CASSVRADDYQPQHF. CDR3 DNA sequence: TGTGCCAGCAGTGTCAGGGCCGACGATTATCAGCCCCAGCATTTT.

This sequence joins TRBV6-5 and TRBJ1-2, with no clear D. Germline V CDR1 and CDR2: MNHEY, SVGAGI. V was trimmed by 0 bases and J by 3 bases, leaving 8 bases between them. This CDR3 spans 14 amino acids. In nucleotides, the CDR3 is TGTGCCAGCAGTTACTCGCCAGGCCACTATGGCTACACCTTC. This encodes CASSYSPGHYGYTF.

The CDR3 loop reads CASRGQGDHNQPQHF. The CDR3, as DNA: TGCGCCAGCAGAGGCCAGGGTGATCACAATCAGCCCCAGCATTTT. The V gene is TRBV10-1, the J gene TRBJ1-5, with D possibly being TRBD1 (5 bases). This CDR3 spans 15 amino acids. V gave up 6 bases and J gave up 3 bases, with 15 bases separating them. CDR1 and CDR2 (germline): WNHNN, SYGVQD (reference sequence).

This clone was recorded once. The rearrangement links TRBV11-2 to TRBJ2-3; a possible D gene is TRBD2 (6 bases). The length of the CDR3 is 16 residues. V was shortened by 2 bases and J by 2 bases, with 14 bases between the two germline ends. Germline CDR1 and CDR2: SGHAT and FQNNGV. The CDR3 bases are TGTGCCAGCAGCTTATCTGTAGCGGAGGACACAGATACGCAGTATTTT. Its protein product is CASSLSVAEDTDTQYF.

V gene TRBV5-1 combines with J gene TRBJ2-2; possibly TRBD1 for D (5 bases). Trimming stripped 1 base from V and 9 bases from J, with 10 bases between. CDR3 size: 13 residues. Germline V gives CDR1 SGHRS, CDR2 YFSETQ. The CDR3: CASSLKGHRELFF. CDR3 nucleotides: TGCGCCAGCAGCTTGAAGGGGCACCGGGAGCTGTTTTTT.

V gene TRBV7-2 combines with J gene TRBJ2-1, with a tentative D call TRBD2 (5 bases). The V and J ends lost 3 bases and 6 bases respectively, with 12 bases between them. The CDR3 covers 14 residues. Germline CDR1 reads SGHTA; CDR2 reads FQGNSA. The CDR3 DNA follows: TGTGCCAGCAGCTTTGAGGGATCGAGCAATGAGCAGTTCTTC. Residues: CASSFEGSSNEQFF.

The J gene is TRBJ2-1, the V gene TRBV5-8, with TRBD2 identical over 9 bases. V lost 0 bases and J lost 3; bases outside the gene matches: 1. The CDR3 loop spans 15 amino acids. From germline, CDR1 is SGHTS and CDR2 YDEGEE. CDR3 nucleotide sequence: TGTGCCAGCAGCTTGGATAGCGGGGGCTACAATGAGCAGTTCTTC. Its protein is CASSLDSGGYNEQFF.

This sequence joins TRBV7-8 and TRBJ2-1, with TRBD2 identical over 9 bases. Germline V gene data show CDR1 as SGHVS and CDR2 as FQNEAQ. Germline trimming cut 4 bases from V and 6 bases from J; bases unmatched to any gene: 10. The CDR3 length is 16 residues. The CDR3 DNA reads as TGTGCCAGCAGCTCGGCCGCGGGAGGGCGGTCCAATGAGCAGTTCTTC. Protein product: CASSSAAGGRSNEQFF.

The chain employs TRBV5-1 and TRBJ2-7, with 8 bases fitting TRBD1. Unmatched junction bases numbered 12, after V lost 0 bases and J lost 4 bases. The CDR3 has 17 residues. Germline assignment: CDR1 SGHRS and CDR2 YFSETQ. CDR3 coding DNA: TGCGCCAGCAGCTTGGCCCGAAATCAGGACAGGGCTTACGAGCAGTACTTC. Translating gives CASSLARNQDRAYEQYF. Filled out from reference TRBV5-1 and TRBJ2-7, the complete variable domain reads KAGVTQTPRYLIKTRGQQVTLSCSPISGHRSVSWYQQTPGQGLQFLFEYFSETQRNKGNFPGRFSGRQFSNSRSEMNVSTLELGDSALYLCASSLARNQDRAYEQYFGPGTRLTVT.

This chain joins TRBV2 and TRBJ2-1, with D maybe TRBD1 (6 bases). Trimming pared 5 bases from V and 0 bases from J, leaving 17 bases between. The germline V gene has CDR1 SNHLY and CDR2 FYNNEI. CDR3 length equals 17 residues. CDR3 sequence: CASSHRGTGSSYNEQFF. The CDR3 bases are TGTGCCAGCAGTCACAGAGGAACAGGGAGCTCCTACAATGAGCAGTTCTTC. Complete variable domain (other parts from reference TRBV2 and TRBJ2-1): EPEVTQTPSHQVTQMGQEVILRCVPISNHLYFYWYRQILGQKVEFLVSFYNNEISEKSEIFDDQFSVERPDGSNFTLKIRSTKLEDSAMYFCASSHRGTGSSYNEQFFGPGTRLTVL.

The rearrangement joins TRBV4-3 to TRBJ1-2, with TRBD1 matching over 7 bases. Germline V lookup: CDR1 LGHNA, CDR2 YSLEER. The CDR3 is made up of 16 amino acids. The ends lost 0 bases at V and 5 bases at J; junction bases unmatched: 9. The CDR3 sequence is CASSQDSTGASYGYTF. CDR3 in DNA: TGCGCCAGCAGCCAAGATAGCACAGGGGCAAGTTATGGCTACACCTTC.

V usage is TRBV6-5 and J usage is TRBJ2-1; no reliable D call. V lost 2 bases and J lost 0, with 11 bases in between. Germline V gives CDR1 MNHEY, CDR2 SVGAGI. The CDR3 extends over 16 amino acids. The CDR3 spells CASSYNGWSSYNEQFF. In nucleotides, the CDR3 is TGTGCCAGCAGTTACAATGGCTGGAGCTCCTACAATGAGCAGTTCTTC.

CDR3 coding DNA: TGTGCCAGCAGCGTAGTTCAGGGGGTTGGGGAGACCCAGTACTTC. Its translation: CASSVVQGVGETQYF. The V gene is TRBV9, the J gene TRBJ2-5; 7 bases match TRBD1. Germline trimming cut 0 bases from V and 5 bases from J; bases unmatched to any gene: 7. The CDR3 sequence is 15 residues long. Germline-derived CDR1 and CDR2 are SGDLS and YYNGEE.

This clone was detected a few times. This chain connects TRBV7-9 to TRBJ2-7, with a tentative D call TRBD2 (6 bases). The CDR3 runs 15 residues. Germline CDR1 SEHNR, CDR2 FQNEAQ (reference sequence). V dropped 5 bases and J dropped 4 bases, with 18 bases sitting between them. CDR3 sequence (DNA): TGTGCCAGCAGCGTAGAGCCAGCGGAGGGATACGAGCAGTACTTC. Protein: CASSVEPAEGYEQYF.

The J gene is TRBJ2-1, the V gene TRBV5-6, with 9 bases that match TRBD1. Trimming at V came to 3 bases and at J to 5 bases, leaving 3 bases not matched to a gene. The CDR3 contains 14 residues. Germline V gene data show CDR1 as SGHDT and CDR2 as YYEEEE. CDR3 amino acids: CASSWTGAHNEQFF. The CDR3 nucleotides read TGTGCCAGCAGCTGGACAGGGGCTCACAATGAGCAGTTCTTC.

This rearrangement joins TRBV7-6 to TRBJ2-2, with 8 bases that match TRBD1. V shed 5 bases and J 4 bases; nucleotides not matched to a gene: 6. Germline V gives CDR1 SGHVS, CDR2 FNYEAQ. The CDR3 covers 15 residues. The CDR3 DNA reads as TGTGCCAGCAGCCAGGGACAGGTCGGCACCGGGGAGCTGTTTTTT. As protein: CASSQGQVGTGELFF.